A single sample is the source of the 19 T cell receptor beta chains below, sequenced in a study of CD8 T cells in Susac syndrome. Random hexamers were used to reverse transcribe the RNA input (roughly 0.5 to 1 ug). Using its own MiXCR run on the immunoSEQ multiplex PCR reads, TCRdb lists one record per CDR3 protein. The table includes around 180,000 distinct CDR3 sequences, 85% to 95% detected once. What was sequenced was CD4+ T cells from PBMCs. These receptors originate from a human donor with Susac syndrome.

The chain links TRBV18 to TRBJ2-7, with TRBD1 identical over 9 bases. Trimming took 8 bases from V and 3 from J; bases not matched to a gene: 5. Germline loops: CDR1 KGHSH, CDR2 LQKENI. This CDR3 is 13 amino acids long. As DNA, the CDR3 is TGTGCCAGCACGGGACAGGGTAACTACGAGCAGTACTTC. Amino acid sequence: CASTGQGNYEQYF.

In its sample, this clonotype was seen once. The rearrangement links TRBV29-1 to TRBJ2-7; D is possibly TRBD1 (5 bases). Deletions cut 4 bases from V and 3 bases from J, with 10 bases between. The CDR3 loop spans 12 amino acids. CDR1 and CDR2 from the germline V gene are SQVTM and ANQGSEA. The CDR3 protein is CSVADSFYEQYF. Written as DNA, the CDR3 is TGCAGCGTTGCCGACAGTTTCTACGAGCAGTACTTC.

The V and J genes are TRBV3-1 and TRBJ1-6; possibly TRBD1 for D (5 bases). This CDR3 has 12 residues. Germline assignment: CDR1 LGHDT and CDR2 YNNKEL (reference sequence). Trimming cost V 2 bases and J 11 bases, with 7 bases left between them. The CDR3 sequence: CASSQKGTPLHF. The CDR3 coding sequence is TGTGCCAGCAGCCAAAAGGGGACACCCCTCCACTTT.

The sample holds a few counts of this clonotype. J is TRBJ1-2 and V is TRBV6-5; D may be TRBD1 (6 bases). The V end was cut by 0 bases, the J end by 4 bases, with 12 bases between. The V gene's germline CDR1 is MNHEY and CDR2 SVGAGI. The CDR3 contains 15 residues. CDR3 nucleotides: TGTGCCAGCAGTTACTCACCCTGGGACATCTATGGCTACACCTTC. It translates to CASSYSPWDIYGYTF.

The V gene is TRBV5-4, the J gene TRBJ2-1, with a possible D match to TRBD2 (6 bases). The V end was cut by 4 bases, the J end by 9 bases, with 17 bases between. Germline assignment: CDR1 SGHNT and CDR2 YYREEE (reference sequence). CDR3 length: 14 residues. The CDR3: CASSRTGEDGEQFF. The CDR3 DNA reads TGTGCCAGCAGCCGGACGGGAGAGGACGGTGAGCAGTTCTTC.

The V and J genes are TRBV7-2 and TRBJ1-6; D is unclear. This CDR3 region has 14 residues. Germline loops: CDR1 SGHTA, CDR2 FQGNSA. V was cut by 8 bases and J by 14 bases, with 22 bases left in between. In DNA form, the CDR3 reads TGTGCCAGCTCTCCTGCCCCGAGAGTGGATTCCCTCCACTTT. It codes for CASSPAPRVDSLHF.

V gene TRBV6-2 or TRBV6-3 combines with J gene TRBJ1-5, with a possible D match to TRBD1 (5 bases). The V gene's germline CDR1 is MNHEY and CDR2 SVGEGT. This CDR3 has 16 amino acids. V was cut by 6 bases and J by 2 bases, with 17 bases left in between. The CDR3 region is CASSTNQGVGNQPQHF. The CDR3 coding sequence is TGTGCCAGCAGCACCAACCAGGGCGTGGGCAATCAGCCCCAGCATTTT.

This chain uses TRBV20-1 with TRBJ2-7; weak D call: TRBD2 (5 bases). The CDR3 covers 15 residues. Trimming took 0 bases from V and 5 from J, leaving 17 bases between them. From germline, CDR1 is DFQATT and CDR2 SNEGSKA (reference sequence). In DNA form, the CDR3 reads TGCAGTGCTAGAGATGACGGGATGGCAAAGGACGAGCAGTACTTC. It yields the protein CSARDDGMAKDEQYF.

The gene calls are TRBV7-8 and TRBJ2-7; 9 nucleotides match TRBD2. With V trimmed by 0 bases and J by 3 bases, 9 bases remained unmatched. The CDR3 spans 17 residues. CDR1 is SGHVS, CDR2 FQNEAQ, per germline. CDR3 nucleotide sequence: TGTGCCAGCAGCTTAGCGGAGGCTAGCGGGATCCGCTACGAGCAGTACTTC. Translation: CASSLAEASGIRYEQYF.

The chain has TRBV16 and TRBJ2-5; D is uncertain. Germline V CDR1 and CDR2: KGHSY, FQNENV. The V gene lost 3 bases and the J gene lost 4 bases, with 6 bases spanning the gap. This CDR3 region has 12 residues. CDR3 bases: TGTGCCAGCAGCCAGATGAGAGAGACCCAGTACTTC. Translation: CASSQMRETQYF.

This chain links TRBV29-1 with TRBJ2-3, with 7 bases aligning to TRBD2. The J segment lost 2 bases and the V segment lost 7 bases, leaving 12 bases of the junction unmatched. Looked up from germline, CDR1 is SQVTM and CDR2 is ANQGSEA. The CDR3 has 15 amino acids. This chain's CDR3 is CSAAARAGPTDTQYF. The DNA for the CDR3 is TGCAGCGCGGCCGCCAGAGCGGGGCCCACAGATACGCAGTATTTT.

In nucleotides, the CDR3 is TGCGCCAGCAGCTTTCCGGGATTCACGTACGAGCAGTACTTC. Its protein is CASSFPGFTYEQYF. The chain links TRBV5-1 to TRBJ2-7, with a weak D call TRBD2 (5 bases). The V gene lost 2 bases and the J gene lost 4 bases, with 13 bases spanning the gap. The CDR3 length is 14 residues. Germline V CDR1 and CDR2: SGHRS, YFSETQ.

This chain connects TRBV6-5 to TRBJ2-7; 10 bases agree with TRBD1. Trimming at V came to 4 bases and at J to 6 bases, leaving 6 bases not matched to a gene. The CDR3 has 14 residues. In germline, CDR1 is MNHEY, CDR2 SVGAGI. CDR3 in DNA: TGTGCCAGCAGTTTCGGACAGGGGGTTGTCGAGCAGTACTTC. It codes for CASSFGQGVVEQYF.

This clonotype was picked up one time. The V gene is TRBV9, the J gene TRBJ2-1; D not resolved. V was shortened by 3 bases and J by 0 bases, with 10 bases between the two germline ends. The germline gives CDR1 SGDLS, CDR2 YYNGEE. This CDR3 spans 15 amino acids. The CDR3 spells CASSATPSSYNEQFF. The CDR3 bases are TGTGCCAGCAGCGCCACCCCGAGCTCCTACAATGAGCAGTTCTTC.

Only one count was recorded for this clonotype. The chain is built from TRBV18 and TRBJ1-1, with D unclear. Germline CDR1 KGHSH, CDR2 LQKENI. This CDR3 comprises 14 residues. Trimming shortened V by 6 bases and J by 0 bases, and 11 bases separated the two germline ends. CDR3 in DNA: TGTGCCAGCTCTACCACCGCTTTGAACACTGAAGCTTTCTTT. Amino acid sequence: CASSTTALNTEAFF. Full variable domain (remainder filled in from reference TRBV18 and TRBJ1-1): NAGVMQNPRHLVRRRGQEARLRCSPMKGHSHVYWYRQLPEEGLKFMVYLQKENIIDESGMPKERFSAEFPKEGPSILRIQQVVRGDSAAYFCASSTTALNTEAFFGQGTRLTVV.

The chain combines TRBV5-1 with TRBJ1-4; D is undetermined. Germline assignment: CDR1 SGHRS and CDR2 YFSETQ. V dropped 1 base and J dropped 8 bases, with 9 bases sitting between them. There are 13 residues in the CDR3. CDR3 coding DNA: TGCGCCAGCAGCTTGCGTGGGTCGGAAAAACTGTTTTTT. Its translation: CASSLRGSEKLFF. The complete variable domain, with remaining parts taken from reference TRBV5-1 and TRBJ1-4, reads KAGVTQTPRYLIKTRGQQVTLSCSPISGHRSVSWYQQTPGQGLQFLFEYFSETQRNKGNFPGRFSGRQFSNSRSEMNVSTLELGDSALYLCASSLRGSEKLFFGSGTQLSVL.

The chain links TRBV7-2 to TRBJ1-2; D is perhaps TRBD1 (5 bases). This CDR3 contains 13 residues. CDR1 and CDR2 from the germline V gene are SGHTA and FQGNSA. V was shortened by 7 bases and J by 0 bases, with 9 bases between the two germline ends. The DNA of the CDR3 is TGTGCCAGCACCTTGACAGCTAACTATGGCTACACCTTC. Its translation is CASTLTANYGYTF.

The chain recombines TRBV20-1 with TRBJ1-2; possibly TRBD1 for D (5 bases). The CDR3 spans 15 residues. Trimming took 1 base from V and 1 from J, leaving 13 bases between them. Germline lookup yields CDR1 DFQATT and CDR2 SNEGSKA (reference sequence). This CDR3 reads CSARGARADNYGYTF. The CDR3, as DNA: TGCAGTGCTAGAGGTGCCAGGGCAGATAACTATGGCTACACCTTC.

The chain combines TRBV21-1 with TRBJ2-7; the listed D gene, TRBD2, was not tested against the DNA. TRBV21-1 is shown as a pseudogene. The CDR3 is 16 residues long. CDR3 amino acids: CASSKVRGGTIYEQYF. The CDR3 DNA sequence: TGTGCCAGCAGCAAAGTACGGGGAGGTACGATCTACGAGCAGTACTTC.